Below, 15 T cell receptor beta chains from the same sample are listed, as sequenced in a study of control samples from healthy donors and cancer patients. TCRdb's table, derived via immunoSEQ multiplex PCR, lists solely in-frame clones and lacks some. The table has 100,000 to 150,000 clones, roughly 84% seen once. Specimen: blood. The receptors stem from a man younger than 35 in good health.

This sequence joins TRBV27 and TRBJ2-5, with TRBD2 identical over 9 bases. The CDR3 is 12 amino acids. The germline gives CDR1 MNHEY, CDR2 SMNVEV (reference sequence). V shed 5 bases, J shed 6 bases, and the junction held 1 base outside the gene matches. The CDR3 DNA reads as TGTGCCAGCAGTGCGGGGGGGCAGACCCAGTACTTC. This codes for CASSAGGQTQYF.

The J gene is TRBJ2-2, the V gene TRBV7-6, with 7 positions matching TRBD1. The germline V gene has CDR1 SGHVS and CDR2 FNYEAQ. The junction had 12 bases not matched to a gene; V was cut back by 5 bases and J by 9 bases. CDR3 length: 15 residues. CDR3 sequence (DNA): TGTGCCAGCAGCATAGGACAGGAACGGGTTCGGGAGCTGTTTTTT. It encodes CASSIGQERVRELFF.

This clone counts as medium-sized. CDR3 in DNA: TGCAGTGCTAGGTCGAACACTGAAGCTTTCTTT. Translated: CSARSNTEAFF. The chain couples TRBV20-1 to TRBJ1-1; D gene uncertain. V was cut by 3 bases and J by 1 base, with 3 bases left in between. CDR3 size: 11 residues. Germline V gene sequence: CDR1 DFQATT, CDR2 SNEGSKA (reference sequence).

CDR3: CASTTPGASYEQYF. CDR3 coding DNA: TGCGCCAGCACAACCCCCGGGGCCTCCTACGAGCAGTACTTC. This sequence joins TRBV5-1 and TRBJ2-7, with D perhaps being TRBD1 or TRBD2 (5 bases each). Germline V CDR1 and CDR2: SGHRS, YFSETQ. The length of the CDR3 is 14 residues. The V end was cut by 6 bases, the J end by 0 bases, with 13 bases between.

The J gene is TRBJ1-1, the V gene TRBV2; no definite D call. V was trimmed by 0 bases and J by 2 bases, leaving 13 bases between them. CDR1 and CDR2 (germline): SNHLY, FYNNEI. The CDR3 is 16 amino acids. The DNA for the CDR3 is TGTGCCAGCAGTGAAGCGGGAACGAGCCGCAACACTGAAGCTTTCTTT. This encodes CASSEAGTSRNTEAFF.

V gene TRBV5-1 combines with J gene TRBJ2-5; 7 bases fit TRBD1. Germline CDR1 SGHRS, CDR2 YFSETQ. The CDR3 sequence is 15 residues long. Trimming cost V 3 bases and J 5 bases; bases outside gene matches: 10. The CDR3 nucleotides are TGCGCCAGCAGCTACCACAGGGGCCTTCCGGAGACCCAGTACTTC. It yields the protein CASSYHRGLPETQYF.

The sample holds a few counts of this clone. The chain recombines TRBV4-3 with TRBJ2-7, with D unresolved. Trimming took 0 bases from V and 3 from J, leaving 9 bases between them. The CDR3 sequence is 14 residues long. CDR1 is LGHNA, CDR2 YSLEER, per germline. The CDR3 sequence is CASSQDLQDYEQYF. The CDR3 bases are TGCGCCAGCAGCCAAGATCTGCAGGACTACGAGCAGTACTTC.

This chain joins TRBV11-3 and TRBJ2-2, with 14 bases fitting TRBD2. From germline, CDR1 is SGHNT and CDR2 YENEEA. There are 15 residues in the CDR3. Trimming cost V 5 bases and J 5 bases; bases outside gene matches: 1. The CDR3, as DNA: TGTGCCAGCAGCCGGACTAGCGGGAGGACCGGGGAGCTGTTTTTT. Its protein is CASSRTSGRTGELFF.

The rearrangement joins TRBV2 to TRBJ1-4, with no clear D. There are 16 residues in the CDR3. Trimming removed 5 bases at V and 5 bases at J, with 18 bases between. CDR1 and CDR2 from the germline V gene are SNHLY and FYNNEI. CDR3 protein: CASSSSTPGRNEKLFF. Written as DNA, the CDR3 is TGTGCCAGCAGTTCCTCGACACCCGGGAGGAATGAAAAACTGTTTTTT. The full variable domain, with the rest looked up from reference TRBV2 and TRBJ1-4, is EPEVTQTPSHQVTQMGQEVILRCVPISNHLYFYWYRQILGQKVEFLVSFYNNEISEKSEIFDDQFSVERPDGSNFTLKIRSTKLEDSAMYFCASSSSTPGRNEKLFFGSGTQLSVL.

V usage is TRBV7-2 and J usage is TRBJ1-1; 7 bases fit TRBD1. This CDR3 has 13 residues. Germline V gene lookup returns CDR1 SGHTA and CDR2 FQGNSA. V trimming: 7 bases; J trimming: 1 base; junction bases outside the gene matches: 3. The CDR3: CASNRGGNTEAFF. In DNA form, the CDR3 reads TGTGCCAGCAACAGGGGAGGGAACACTGAAGCTTTCTTT.

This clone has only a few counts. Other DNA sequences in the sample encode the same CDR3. This CDR3 reads CATSRDPGSNQPQHF. The CDR3 bases are TGTGCCACCAGCAGAGATCCAGGGAGCAATCAGCCCCAGCATTTT. The gene calls are TRBV15 and TRBJ1-5, with TRBD1 as a possible D gene (5 bases). Trimming pared 0 bases from V and 1 base from J, leaving 7 bases between. Germline assignment: CDR1 LNHNV and CDR2 YYDKDF (reference sequence). The CDR3 totals 15 residues. The full variable domain, its missing parts supplied by reference TRBV15 and TRBJ1-5, is DAMVIQNPRYQVTQFGKPVTLSCSQTLNHNVMYWYQQKSSQAPKLLFHYYDKDFNNEADTPDNFQSRRPNTSFCFLDIRSPGLGDTAMYLCATSRDPGSNQPQHFGDGTRLSIL.

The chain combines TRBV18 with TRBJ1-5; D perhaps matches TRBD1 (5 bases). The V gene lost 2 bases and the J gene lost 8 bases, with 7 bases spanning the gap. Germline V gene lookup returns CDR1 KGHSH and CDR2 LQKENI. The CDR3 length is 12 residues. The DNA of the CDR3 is TGTGCCAGCTCACCATCGGGGGAGCCCCAGCATTTT. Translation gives CASSPSGEPQHF.

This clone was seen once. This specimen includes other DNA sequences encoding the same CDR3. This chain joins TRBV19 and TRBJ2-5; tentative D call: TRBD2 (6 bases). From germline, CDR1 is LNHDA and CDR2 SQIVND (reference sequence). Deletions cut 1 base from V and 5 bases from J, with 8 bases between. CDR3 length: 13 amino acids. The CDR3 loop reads CASSIAGVETQYF. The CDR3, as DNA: TGTGCCAGTAGTATAGCGGGGGTGGAGACCCAGTACTTC.

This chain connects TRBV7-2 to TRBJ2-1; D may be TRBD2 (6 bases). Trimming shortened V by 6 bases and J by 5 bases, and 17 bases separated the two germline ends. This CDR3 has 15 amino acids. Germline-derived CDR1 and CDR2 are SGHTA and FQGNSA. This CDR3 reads CASSWGLAENNEQFF. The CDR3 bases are TGTGCCAGCAGTTGGGGACTGGCTGAGAACAATGAGCAGTTCTTC.

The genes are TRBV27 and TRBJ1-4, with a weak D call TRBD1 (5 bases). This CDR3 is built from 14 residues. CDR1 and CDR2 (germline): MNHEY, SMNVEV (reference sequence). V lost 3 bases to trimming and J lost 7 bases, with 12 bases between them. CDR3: CASSFSRAGEKLFF. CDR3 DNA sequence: TGTGCCAGCAGTTTCAGCAGGGCCGGTGAAAAACTGTTTTTT. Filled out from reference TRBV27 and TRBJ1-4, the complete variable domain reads EAQVTQNPRYLITVTGKKLTVTCSQNMNHEYMSWYRQDPGLGLRQIYYSMNVEVTDKGDVPEGYKVSRKEKRNFPLILESPSPNQTSLYFCASSFSRAGEKLFFGSGTQLSVL.